What follows are 25 T cell receptor beta chains derived from one specimen sequenced in a study of shared clonotypes between healthy human individuals. The table came from immunoSEQ multiplex PCR; TCRdb's copy has only in-frame clones and leaves some out. The profile shows around 2.1 million clones, 85% to 95% of them singletons. Naive CD8 cells were CD45RO-negative, positively selected for CCR7, excluding terminally differentiated effector memory CD45RA+ cells. The sequenced sample was naive CD8+ T cells from PBMCs. The receptors shown here come from a man between 18 and 29 years old in good health. Some clones in this sample may be carry-over from other donors' samples.

This clone appeared once. The chain's CDR3 is CASGEGNQPQHF. The CDR3 DNA reads as TGTGCCAGTGGGGAAGGCAATCAGCCCCAGCATTTT. The V call is TRBV19, the J call TRBJ1-5; the D is unclear. The CDR3 sequence is 12 residues long. Germline V gene sequence: CDR1 LNHDA, CDR2 SQIVND (reference sequence). V lost 8 bases and J 2 bases, leaving 7 bases between the germline ends.

This clone appeared once. The CDR3 DNA reads TGCGCCAGCAGCCCCCGGACAGGGGGCGATGAACAGCCCCAGCATTTT. Translation: CASSPRTGGDEQPQHF. V and J are TRBV4-1 and TRBJ1-5; 11 bases are a match to TRBD1. Trimming took 4 bases from V and 7 from J; bases not matched to a gene: 9. Germline CDR1 and CDR2: MGHRA and YSYEKL. CDR3 length: 16 residues.

This chain connects TRBV30 to TRBJ1-2; a weak D match, TRBD1 (6 bases). Germline loops: CDR1 GTSNPN, CDR2 SVGIG (reference sequence). The CDR3 is 22 residues long. V gave up 0 bases and J gave up 0 bases, with 32 bases separating them. CDR3 region: CAWSVPSLLTPGHQASNYGYTF. The DNA for the CDR3 is TGTGCCTGGAGTGTACCTTCTTTACTCACACCGGGACACCAAGCGTCTAACTATGGCTACACCTTC.

The chain recombines TRBV14 with TRBJ2-7, with D possibly being TRBD1 (5 bases). In germline, CDR1 is SGHDN, CDR2 FVKESK. With 3 bases removed from V and 7 bases from J, the gap between germline ends came to 19 bases. CDR3 length: 15 amino acids. The CDR3 region has the DNA TGTGCCAGCAGCCAGCGAACAGGCTTCCTAAGGGAGCAGTACTTC. Its protein is CASSQRTGFLREQYF.

The rearrangement joins TRBV25-1 to TRBJ2-7, with 7 positions matching TRBD1. Germline V gene data show CDR1 as MGHDK and CDR2 as SYGVNS. The CDR3 loop spans 14 amino acids. V shed 5 bases and J 2 bases; nucleotides not matched to a gene: 6. The CDR3 region has the DNA TGTGCCAGCAGTCCTCGACAGGGACCCTACGAGCAGTACTTC. This translates into CASSPRQGPYEQYF.

The rearrangement links TRBV5-6 to TRBJ2-7; D is ambiguous. There are 14 residues in the CDR3. Germline values: CDR1 SGHDT, CDR2 YYEEEE. Trimming pared 3 bases from V and 0 bases from J, leaving 10 bases between. The CDR3 protein is CASSSAHLSYEQYF. CDR3 DNA: TGTGCCAGCAGCTCCGCACACCTCTCCTACGAGCAGTACTTC.

The rearrangement links TRBV25-1 to TRBJ2-1, with D possibly matching TRBD2 (6 bases). V lost 4 bases to trimming and J lost 1 base, with 8 bases between them. This CDR3 spans 14 amino acids. Germline CDR1 and CDR2: MGHDK and SYGVNS. CDR3 protein: CASSVADSYNEQFF. Written as DNA, the CDR3 is TGTGCCAGCAGTGTAGCGGATTCCTACAATGAGCAGTTCTTC.

Here the CDR3 reads CASSLAASGIDTQYF. In DNA, the CDR3 is TGTGCCAGCAGCTTGGCCGCGTCAGGGATAGATACGCAGTATTTT. This chain connects TRBV5-6 to TRBJ2-3, with D possibly matching TRBD1 (5 bases). CDR1 is SGHDT and CDR2 is YYEEEE in the germline V gene. CDR3 length: 15 amino acids. Trimming pared 0 bases from V and 5 bases from J, leaving 13 bases between.

CDR3 coding DNA: TGTGCTAGTGACAATGGGGAGGGGGTCGCCGGGGAGCTGTTTTTT. Translated: CASDNGEGVAGELFF. The chain joins TRBV12-5 to TRBJ2-2; perhaps TRBD2 as D (7 bases). V lost 7 bases and J lost 6, with 18 bases in between. The length of the CDR3 is 15 residues. CDR1 and CDR2 (germline): LGHNT, FRNRAP.

The rearrangement joins TRBV10-2 to TRBJ2-7; the match to TRBD1 covers 7 bases. The ends lost 6 bases at V and 9 bases at J; junction bases unmatched: 5. In germline, CDR1 is WSHSY, CDR2 SAAADI. The CDR3 extends over 11 amino acids. The CDR3 coding sequence is TGCGCCAGCAGCTACTGGACAGGGCAGTACTTC. This sequence encodes CASSYWTGQYF.

Points on this clone: This same CDR3 is encoded by further DNA sequences in the sample. The V gene is TRBV9, the J gene TRBJ2-7; no firm D call. CDR3 length: 15 amino acids. Germline V gives CDR1 SGDLS, CDR2 YYNGEE. V gave up 4 bases and J gave up 1 base, with 15 bases separating them. The DNA for the CDR3 is TGTGCCAGCAGCCTCTCGGGCGGTCTGTCCTACGAGCAGTACTTC. The encoded protein is CASSLSGGLSYEQYF.

This clone was seen once. The CDR3 sequence is CASSFSGTPLGETQYF. In nucleotides, the CDR3 is TGTGCCAGCAGCTTTAGCGGGACGCCCCTCGGGGAGACCCAGTACTTC. The V and J genes are TRBV27 and TRBJ2-5; 8 bases are a match to TRBD2. The CDR3 is made up of 16 amino acids. Germline V CDR1 and CDR2: MNHEY, SMNVEV (reference sequence). The ends lost 6 bases at V and 5 bases at J; junction bases unmatched: 14.

V gene TRBV5-5 combines with J gene TRBJ2-2; 16 bases fit TRBD2. The germline V gene encodes CDR1 SGHKS and CDR2 YYEKEE (reference sequence). Losses at the gene ends were 1 base for V and 4 bases for J; bases not matched to a gene: 10. CDR3 length: 20 residues. The CDR3 nucleotides are TGTGCCAGCAGCTTGCCCCCGGGACTAGCGGGAGGGCCTGGCACCGGGGAGCTGTTTTTT. This gives the protein CASSLPPGLAGGPGTGELFF.

V is TRBV4-1 and J is TRBJ2-5; D remains ambiguous. The V and J ends lost 0 bases and 0 bases respectively, with 14 bases between them. Per the germline V gene, CDR1 is MGHRA and CDR2 is YSYEKL. The length of the CDR3 is 17 residues. This chain's CDR3 is CASSQERFLLDQETQYF. The CDR3 DNA is TGCGCCAGCAGCCAAGAAAGATTTCTCTTGGACCAAGAGACCCAGTACTTC.

Concerning this clone: Other DNA variants within this sample encode the same CDR3. This chain uses TRBV7-9 with TRBJ1-2; D is unresolved. This CDR3 contains 14 residues. V lost 1 base to trimming and J lost 2 bases, with 8 bases between them. Germline assignment: CDR1 SEHNR and CDR2 FQNEAQ (reference sequence). CDR3 loop: CASSLDSPNYGYTF. The CDR3 DNA is TGTGCCAGCAGCTTAGATTCCCCGAACTATGGCTACACCTTC.

The genes are TRBV7-6 and TRBJ2-2; D might be TRBD2 (6 bases). CDR3 length: 16 amino acids. Germline assignment: CDR1 SGHVS and CDR2 FNYEAQ. V was clipped by 5 bases and J by 2 bases, with 15 bases between them. In DNA form, the CDR3 reads TGTGCCAGCAGCATAGACGGGCGGGGAAACACCGGGGAGCTGTTTTTT. Translation gives CASSIDGRGNTGELFF.

V is TRBV27 and J is TRBJ1-6; 7 bases map to TRBD1. J was trimmed by 7 bases and V by 2 bases; bases with no gene match: 2. In germline, CDR1 is MNHEY, CDR2 SMNVEV (reference sequence). The CDR3 covers 14 residues. The CDR3 region has the DNA TGTGCCAGCAGTTTAAACAGGGGAAATTCACCCCTCCACTTT. This codes for CASSLNRGNSPLHF.

Details on this clone: Other nucleotide sequences in the sample specify the same CDR3. This CDR3 reads CASSLVGLAKNIQYF. CDR3 coding DNA: TGTGCCAGCAGCTTAGTGGGGTTAGCCAAAAACATTCAGTACTTC. The chain couples TRBV7-9 to TRBJ2-4; D remains ambiguous. Per the germline V gene, CDR1 is SEHNR and CDR2 is FQNEAQ (reference sequence). CDR3 length equals 15 residues. The V end was cut by 1 base, the J end by 0 bases, with 7 bases between.

In the case of this clone: The junction departs from the called germline gene at one end, perhaps through a read error. The chain links TRBV27 to TRBJ2-5; possible D gene TRBD2, 6 bases. The CDR3 runs to 11 residues. CDR1 and CDR2 from the germline V gene are MNHEY and SMNVEV (reference sequence). The chain's CDR3 is CASSGGPDLDF. DNA of the CDR3: TGTGCCAGCAGCGGGGGTCCGGACTTGGACTTC.

Comments on this clone: Within the sample, other DNA sequences also encode this same CDR3. V gene TRBV9 combines with J gene TRBJ2-1, with 11 bases that match TRBD2. With V trimmed by 3 bases and J by 5 bases, 7 bases remained unmatched. The germline gives CDR1 SGDLS, CDR2 YYNGEE. The CDR3 covers 16 residues. In nucleotides, the CDR3 is TGTGCCAGCAGCGCAGGGACTAGCGGCTTGAACAATGAGCAGTTCTTC. Its translation is CASSAGTSGLNNEQFF.

CDR3 bases: TGTGCCAGCACTCCCCTTGGGGTATCGGGCAGCTTGAACACTGAAGCTTTCTTT. It yields the protein CASTPLGVSGSLNTEAFF. The V call is TRBV28, the J call TRBJ1-1, with no clear D. V gave up 7 bases and J gave up 0 bases, with 24 bases separating them. Germline CDR1 MDHEN, CDR2 SYDVKM. This CDR3 region has 18 residues.

V usage is TRBV6-1 and J usage is TRBJ2-1, with D possibly matching TRBD2 (5 bases). The CDR3 has 17 amino acids. Deletions cut 1 base from V and 0 bases from J, with 13 bases between. Germline CDR1 MNHNS, CDR2 SASEGT. The DNA of the CDR3 is TGTGCCAGCAGTGAAGTGGTTGGAGGCCTCTCCTACAATGAGCAGTTCTTC. It translates to CASSEVVGGLSYNEQFF.

This chain connects TRBV7-9 to TRBJ1-1, with TRBD1 identical over 8 bases. V dropped 5 bases and J dropped 1; count of bases not matched to a gene: 6. Germline values: CDR1 SEHNR, CDR2 FQNEAQ (reference sequence). CDR3 length: 15 amino acids. CDR3 nucleotide sequence: TGTGCCAGCAGCCACTTCGACAGGGGGAACACTGAAGCTTTCTTT. This sequence encodes CASSHFDRGNTEAFF.

The rearrangement links TRBV28 to TRBJ1-1; D remains unclear. Germline lookup yields CDR1 MDHEN and CDR2 SYDVKM. V lost 5 bases to trimming and J lost 1 base, with 11 bases between them. The CDR3 runs 14 residues. The CDR3 DNA is TGTGCCAGCAGTATTCTTCCGACGAACACTGAAGCTTTCTTT. Its translation is CASSILPTNTEAFF.

V is TRBV9 and J is TRBJ2-1; D perhaps matches TRBD1 (6 bases). This CDR3 has 14 amino acids. Germline lookup yields CDR1 SGDLS and CDR2 YYNGEE. Trimming cost V 3 bases and J 2 bases, with 9 bases left between them. CDR3 in amino acids: CASSARDTYNEQFF. CDR3 sequence (DNA): TGTGCCAGCAGCGCGAGGGACACCTACAATGAGCAGTTCTTC.